This is a list of T cell receptor beta chains from one sample in a study of blood T cell repertoires in COVID-19. The repertoire was sequenced with immunoSEQ multiplex PCR; TCRdb's copy has only in-frame clones and lacks some. The data contain more than 250,000 clones, around 82% of them singletons. Sequencing was performed on peripheral blood. The receptors shown here come from a woman aged 50 to 60 with acute or convalescent COVID-19. CDR3s include the opening cysteine and the closing phenylalanine or tryptophan. The order of the fields is V gene, CDR3 length, clone size, J gene, D gene, CDR3 DNA, CDR3 protein. A D gene is named only where the DNA matches it firmly. A clone size is listed for some rows: how often the clone was seen (once, few, many), or a class if it is expanded.

>TRBV10-3|17|NA|TRBJ1-4|TRBD1
TGTGCCATCAGTGCCGGGACAGGAGGGCCAACTAATGAAAAACTGTTTTTT
CAISAGTGGPTNEKLFF
>TRBV4-1|15|NA|TRBJ2-1|TRBD2
TGCGCCAGCAGCCGGGGACTAGCGAATTACAATGAGCAGTTCTTC
CASSRGLANYNEQFF
>TRBV4-2|14|NA|TRBJ2-2|NA
TGTGCCAGCGTTGGACAGCGGAACACCGGGGAGCTGTTTTTT
CASVGQRNTGELFF
>TRBV9|15|NA|TRBJ1-2|TRBD1
TGTGCCAGCAACACAGGGGGCAGGGTCGGAGTAGGCTACACCTTC
CASNTGGRVGVGYTF
>TRBV2|16|NA|TRBJ2-5|NA
TGTGCCAGCAGGGACCCTGGGACTCCCTATGGGGAGACCCAGTACTTC
CASRDPGTPYGETQYF
>TRBV7-2|15|NA|TRBJ2-5|NA
TGTGCCAGCAGCTTAGCAGGCAGGGGAGAAGAGACCCAGTACTTC
CASSLAGRGEETQYF
>TRBV27|15|NA|TRBJ2-1|TRBD1
TGTGCCAGCAGATCCGGGACAGGGGGATTGAATGAGCAGTTCTTC
CASRSGTGGLNEQFF
>TRBV23-1|18|once|TRBJ1-5|NA
TGCGCCAGCAGTCAACCGAGCTGGGGGGGGAATAGCAATCAGCCCCAGCATTTT
CASSQPSWGGNSNQPQHF
>TRBV29-1|12|once|TRBJ1-4|NA
TGCAGCGTTGAAGGGCGGGATGAAAAACTGTTTTTT
CSVEGRDEKLFF
>TRBV10-3|15|NA|TRBJ1-5|NA
TGTGCCATCAGTGAAGGGGGGGTTAGCAATCAGCCCCAGCATTTT
CAISEGGVSNQPQHF
>TRBV7-9|15|NA|TRBJ2-1|TRBD1
TGTGCCAGCAGCTGGACAGGGGGCCCCTACAATGAGCAGTTCTTC
CASSWTGGPYNEQFF
>TRBV4-1|14|NA|TRBJ1-3|NA
TGCGCCAGCAGCCAAGATCCCCTCGGAAACACCATATATTTT
CASSQDPLGNTIYF
>TRBV7-9|14|few|TRBJ2-5|NA
TGTGCCAGCAGCTTACTCAGTTCTCAAGAGACCCAGTACTTC
CASSLLSSQETQYF
>TRBV7-9|15|NA|TRBJ1-1|NA
TGTGCCAGCAGCTTAGGGCAGGGCCTAAACACTGAAGCTTTCTTT
CASSLGQGLNTEAFF
>TRBV6-5|14|NA|TRBJ2-7|TRBD1
TGTGCCAGCAGGAAGACAGGGGCCCTGAGCGAGCAGTACTTC
CASRKTGALSEQYF